This TCR beta chain is drawn from a study of blood T cell repertoires in COVID-19. Study at large: COVID-19 samples from acute and convalescent phases originated in the United States, Italy and Spain. Nucleic acid was either cDNA or gDNA, and it came from T cells, B-cell-depleted T cells, or PBMCs.

Trimming pared 4 bases from V and 5 bases from J, leaving 14 bases between. This CDR3 comprises 14 residues. Germline CDR1 LNHDA, CDR2 SQIVND (reference sequence). Original processing notes: Reference gene primer amplification gave estimated nucleated cell counts. Clones were sequenced by immunoSEQ multiplex PCR, and TCRdb holds only the in-frame ones, with some missing. That table is the source of V, J and clone size, and D and trimming were worked out from the DNA. The table lists 470,000 or so clones, about 85% of them singletons. Participant reports of clinical history set cohort assignment. Source material: PBMCs or T cells enriched from blood (not recorded which). The rearrangement links TRBV19 to TRBJ1-1, with D possibly being TRBD1 (6 bases). The sequence came from a woman aged 18-29 years with acute COVID-19. The CDR3 is CASSSGGLGTEAFF. In DNA form, the CDR3 reads TGTGCCAGTAGTAGCGGGGGCTTGGGGACTGAAGCTTTCTTT.